What follows describes a single T cell receptor (beta chain). TCRdb passed the RT-PCR reads through MiXCR, listing each CDR3 protein once. The sample includes about 700,000 distinct CDR3 sequences, 12% to 15% of them seen just once. The CDR3 has 14 residues. Germline V gene data show CDR1 as LGHNA and CDR2 as YSLEER. V was trimmed by 1 base and J by 4 bases, leaving 7 bases between them. Sequencing was carried out using memory CD4+ T cells from blood. V usage is TRBV4-3 and J usage is TRBJ2-2; the D is unclear. The TCR comes from a female donor in good health, serving as a healthy control. Here the CDR3 reads CASSQGPLTGELFF. The CDR3 DNA follows: TGCGCCAGCAGCCAAGGACCTCTCACCGGGGAGCTGTTTTTT.